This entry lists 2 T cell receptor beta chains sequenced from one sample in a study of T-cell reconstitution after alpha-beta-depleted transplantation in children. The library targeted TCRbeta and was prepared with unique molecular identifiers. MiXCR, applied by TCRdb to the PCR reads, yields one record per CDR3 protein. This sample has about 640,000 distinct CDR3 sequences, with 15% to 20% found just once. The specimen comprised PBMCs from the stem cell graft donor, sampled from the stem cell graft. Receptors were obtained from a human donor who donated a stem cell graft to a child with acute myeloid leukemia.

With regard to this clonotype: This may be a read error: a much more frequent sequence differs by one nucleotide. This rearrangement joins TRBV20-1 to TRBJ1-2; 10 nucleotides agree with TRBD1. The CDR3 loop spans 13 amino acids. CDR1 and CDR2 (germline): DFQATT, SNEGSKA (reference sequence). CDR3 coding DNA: TGCAGTGCGATAAGCGACAGGGGGCGAGGCTCCACCTTC. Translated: CSAISDRGRGSTF.

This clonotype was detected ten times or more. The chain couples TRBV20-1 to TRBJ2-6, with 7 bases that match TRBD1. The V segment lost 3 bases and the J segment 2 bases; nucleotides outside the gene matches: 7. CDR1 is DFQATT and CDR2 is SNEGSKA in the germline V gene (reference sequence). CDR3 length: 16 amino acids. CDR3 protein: CSARNRGEAGANVLTF. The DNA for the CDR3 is TGCAGTGCTAGGAACAGGGGCGAGGCTGGGGCCAACGTCCTGACTTTC.